These 10 T cell receptor beta chains were all obtained from the same sample, sequenced in a study of blood T cell repertoires in COVID-19. The data were produced by immunoSEQ multiplex PCR, yet TCRdb's version contains in-frame clones alone and is incomplete. The repertoire holds about 120,000 clones, with about 84% as singletons. Sample: peripheral blood. These TCRs come from a man in his fifties or sixties with acute or convalescent COVID-19.

This clone showed up just a few times. This CDR3 is CASRSRGLNYGYTF. In DNA form, the CDR3 reads TGTGCCAGCAGAAGCAGGGGGCTGAACTATGGCTACACCTTC. V is TRBV6-5 and J is TRBJ1-2; 8 bases line up with TRBD1. In germline, CDR1 is MNHEY, CDR2 SVGAGI. The CDR3 has 14 amino acids. J gave up 2 bases and V 6 bases, and 5 bases lay outside the gene matches.

In the case of this clone: Other DNA sequences in this specimen translate into the identical CDR3. This chain uses TRBV24-1 with TRBJ2-1; D perhaps matches TRBD2 (5 bases). The CDR3 covers 14 residues. Per germline, CDR1 KGHDR and CDR2 SFDVKD. V was clipped by 3 bases and J by 3 bases, with 8 bases between them. CDR3 sequence: CATSDRRDYNEQFF. CDR3 bases: TGTGCCACCAGTGATCGCCGGGACTACAATGAGCAGTTCTTC.

J is TRBJ1-1 and V is TRBV29-1, with no clear D. The V gene's germline CDR1 is SQVTM and CDR2 ANQGSEA. V dropped 5 bases and J dropped 0 bases, with 7 bases sitting between them. The CDR3 covers 12 residues. Here the CDR3 DNA reads TGCAGCGTTTCCCACATGAACACTGAAGCTTTCTTT. The encoded protein is CSVSHMNTEAFF.

The J gene is TRBJ1-2, the V gene TRBV19, with D tentatively TRBD1 (5 bases). CDR3 length equals 13 residues. CDR1 and CDR2 (germline): LNHDA, SQIVND (reference sequence). Trimming cost V 9 bases and J 4 bases, with 15 bases left between them. The CDR3 here is CASRPQVIYGYTF. CDR3 bases: TGTGCCAGCCGTCCACAGGTGATCTATGGCTACACCTTC. The complete variable domain, with remaining parts taken from reference TRBV19 and TRBJ1-2, reads DGGITQSPKYLFRKEGQNVTLSCEQNLNHDAMYWYRQDPGQGLRLIYYSQIVNDFQKGDIAEGYSVSREKKESFPLTVTSAQKNPTAFYLCASRPQVIYGYTFGSGTRLTVV.

The chain combines TRBV5-4 with TRBJ2-1, with 9 bases aligning to TRBD2. The CDR3 loop spans 15 amino acids. The germline V gene has CDR1 SGHNT and CDR2 YYREEE (reference sequence). V lost 4 bases and J lost 3; bases outside the gene matches: 5. This CDR3 is CASSAGLAVYNEQFF. DNA for the CDR3: TGTGCCAGCAGCGCGGGACTAGCTGTCTACAATGAGCAGTTCTTC.

The CDR3 DNA follows: TGCGCCAGCAGTGGGCAGGGACTAGCGGATTGCTACGAGCAGTACTTC. The encoded protein is CASSGQGLADCYEQYF. This chain uses TRBV10-1 with TRBJ2-7; TRBD2 matches at 11 bases. Germline V gene sequence: CDR1 WNHNN, CDR2 SYGVQD (reference sequence). Germline trimming cut 4 bases from V and 3 bases from J; bases unmatched to any gene: 8. CDR3 length: 16 residues.

The V call is TRBV29-1, the J call TRBJ2-3; a possible D gene is TRBD2 (5 bases). Germline CDR1 SQVTM, CDR2 ANQGSEA. V was cut by 1 base and J by 6 bases, with 11 bases left in between. The CDR3 length is 13 residues. CDR3 DNA sequence: TGCAGCGTTGAAGCCTCACGGAGGGATACGCAGTATTTT. Translated: CSVEASRRDTQYF.

The CDR3 spells CASSQALGGEQFF. CDR3 DNA sequence: TGTGCCAGCAGCCAAGCCCTCGGAGGTGAGCAGTTCTTC. The V call is TRBV3-1 (or the pseudogene TRBV3-2), the J call TRBJ2-1, with D possibly being TRBD2 (5 bases). The CDR3 has 13 residues. The germline V and J ends were trimmed by 1 base and 9 bases, with 10 bases remaining between them. CDR1 and CDR2 from the germline V gene are LGHDT and YNNKEL (reference sequence).

CDR3 amino acids: CASSSGTGEGNTF. In nucleotides, the CDR3 is TGTGCCAGCAGTTCCGGGACAGGGGAGGGGAACACCTTC. The genes are TRBV6-5 and TRBJ1-2; 10 bases are shared with TRBD1. Trimming removed 4 bases from V and 12 bases from J; junction bases left unmatched: 8. Germline CDR1 MNHEY, CDR2 SVGAGI. CDR3 length: 13 amino acids.

V and J are TRBV6-1 and TRBJ1-1, with D possibly matching TRBD1 (6 bases). The CDR3 has 13 residues. From germline, CDR1 is MNHNS and CDR2 SASEGT. Between the trimmed V and J ends, which lost 3 bases and 4 bases, there was a span of 9 bases. The chain's CDR3 is CASSEGRGTEAFF. The CDR3, as DNA: TGTGCCAGCAGTGAGGGCAGGGGCACTGAAGCTTTCTTT.